The 29 T cell receptor beta chains in this list originate from one sample, sequenced in a study of T cells in localized non-small cell lung cancer. Assay used: immunoSEQ multiplex PCR; TCRdb lists only in-frame clones, some missing. In the table there are 20,000 to 25,000 clones, around 85% of which are singletons. Sequences were derived from peripheral blood, sampled before any cancer treatment. The receptor source for this set is a man aged 35-69 years with stage I lung adenocarcinoma.

V is TRBV9 and J is TRBJ2-7; D is tentatively TRBD1 or TRBD2 (6 bases each). The V gene lost 0 bases and the J gene lost 5 bases, with 15 bases spanning the gap. CDR1 and CDR2 (germline): SGDLS, YYNGEE. The CDR3 has 15 amino acids. CDR3 sequence: CASSVDGGRINEQYF. CDR3 in DNA: TGTGCCAGCAGCGTAGATGGGGGGCGAATTAACGAGCAGTACTTC.

This clone was detected only a few times. The rearrangement joins TRBV7-9 to TRBJ1-2, with TRBD1 identical over 7 bases. V gave up 5 bases and J gave up 7 bases; unmatched junction bases: 4. The CDR3 covers 12 residues. The germline V gene has CDR1 SEHNR and CDR2 FQNEAQ (reference sequence). CDR3 coding DNA: TGTGCCAGCAGCCGGACAGGAGGTGGCTACACCTTC. As protein: CASSRTGGGYTF.

This sequence joins TRBV7-2 and TRBJ2-5; D possibly corresponds to TRBD1 (5 bases). Germline CDR1 and CDR2: SGHTA and FQGNSA. V was shortened by 6 bases and J by 4 bases, with 12 bases between the two germline ends. The CDR3 covers 13 residues. CDR3 sequence reads: CASSLRGPETQYF. CDR3 nucleotides: TGTGCCAGCAGTTTAAGGGGCCCAGAGACCCAGTACTTC.

The CDR3: CASSPPINSDYGYTF. CDR3 nucleotides: TGTGCCAGCTCACCACCGATTAATTCAGACTATGGCTACACCTTC. This chain connects TRBV18 to TRBJ1-2, with D uncertain. This CDR3 comprises 15 residues. V was cut by 0 bases and J by 3 bases, with 11 bases left in between. Germline CDR1 KGHSH, CDR2 LQKENI.

The gene calls are TRBV5-1 and TRBJ2-5; D perhaps matches TRBD2 (5 bases). V gave up 7 bases and J gave up 5 bases, with 18 bases separating them. Per the germline V gene, CDR1 is SGHRS and CDR2 is YFSETQ. CDR3 length: 14 amino acids. In DNA, the CDR3 is TGCGCCAGCCGACTCGGAGAGGGTTGGGAGACCCAGTACTTC. This sequence encodes CASRLGEGWETQYF.

The chain is built from TRBV7-9 and TRBJ1-2; maybe TRBD1 (5 bases). Germline CDR1 and CDR2: SEHNR and FQNEAQ (reference sequence). V lost 3 bases and J lost 8, with 19 bases in between. The CDR3 spans 15 residues. This CDR3 reads CASSFGDSLLAGYTF. Here the CDR3 DNA reads TGTGCCAGCAGCTTTGGCGACAGTCTCCTTGCAGGCTACACCTTC.

The chain couples TRBV29-1 to TRBJ2-7; 7 nucleotides agree with TRBD1. The CDR3 length is 13 residues. Germline-derived CDR1 and CDR2 are SQVTM and ANQGSEA. Trimming at V came to 6 bases and at J to 7 bases, leaving 12 bases not matched to a gene. CDR3 region: CSVPGQRSWEQYF. The CDR3 coding sequence is TGCAGCGTACCGGGACAGCGCTCGTGGGAGCAGTACTTC.

The V call is TRBV6-5, the J call TRBJ2-1; D perhaps matches TRBD2 (6 bases). The germline V gene has CDR1 MNHEY and CDR2 SVGAGI. With 0 bases removed from V and 9 bases from J, the gap between germline ends came to 15 bases. This CDR3 has 15 amino acids. DNA for the CDR3: TGTGCCAGCAGTTACTCCGGGACTCCTTATTTTGAGCAGTTCTTC. Amino acids: CASSYSGTPYFEQFF.

The V and J genes are TRBV19 and TRBJ2-5; 9 bases agree with TRBD1. CDR1 is LNHDA and CDR2 is SQIVND in the germline V gene (reference sequence). This CDR3 has 15 amino acids. V lost 1 base and J lost 5; bases outside the gene matches: 5. In DNA form, the CDR3 reads TGTGCCAGTAGTATAGCGGGACAGGGTGCCGAGACCCAGTACTTC. Translation: CASSIAGQGAETQYF.

The chain is built from TRBV10-1 and TRBJ1-1; D ambiguous. Germline V gene data show CDR1 as WNHNN and CDR2 as SYGVQD (reference sequence). The CDR3 consists of 12 residues. V shed 2 bases and J shed 8 bases, with 9 bases lying between them. The CDR3 DNA reads TGCGCCAGCAGTGAGGGAGGGAGGGAAGCTTTCTTT. It translates to CASSEGGREAFF.

The chain carries TRBV5-1 and TRBJ2-7; 10 bases map to TRBD1. V trimming: 3 bases; J trimming: 3 bases; junction bases outside the gene matches: 6. Germline lookup yields CDR1 SGHRS and CDR2 YFSETQ. The CDR3 has 15 amino acids. For the CDR3, the DNA is TGCGCCAGCAGCTCTGGACAGGGGGTATTCTACGAGCAGTACTTC. Protein product: CASSSGQGVFYEQYF.

V is TRBV19 and J is TRBJ1-1; 9 nucleotides line up with TRBD1. CDR3 length equals 17 residues. CDR1 LNHDA and CDR2 SQIVND come from the germline V gene (reference sequence). V dropped 3 bases and J dropped 3; count of bases not matched to a gene: 11. The CDR3 protein is CASSMIGRTGEDTEAFF. In DNA form, the CDR3 reads TGTGCCAGTAGTATGATTGGGAGGACAGGGGAGGACACTGAAGCTTTCTTT. Full variable domain (outside the CDR3, taken from reference TRBV19 and TRBJ1-1): DGGITQSPKYLFRKEGQNVTLSCEQNLNHDAMYWYRQDPGQGLRLIYYSQIVNDFQKGDIAEGYSVSREKKESFPLTVTSAQKNPTAFYLCASSMIGRTGEDTEAFFGQGTRLTVV.

This chain links TRBV28 with TRBJ2-5, with 7 bases lining up with TRBD2. There are 17 residues in the CDR3. CDR1 is MDHEN and CDR2 is SYDVKM in the germline V gene. Germline trimming cut 6 bases from V and 4 bases from J; bases unmatched to any gene: 17. The CDR3 region has the DNA TGTGCCAGCAGGACGGCTAAGGCGGGAGAGGAAGCAGAGACCCAGTACTTC. Its translation: CASRTAKAGEEAETQYF.

J is TRBJ2-3 and V is TRBV7-2, with no clear D. The germline CDR1 and CDR2 sequences are SGHTA and FQGNSA. CDR3 length: 14 residues. V gave up 0 bases and J gave up 1 base, with 5 bases separating them. CDR3 in amino acids: CASSLAGRTDTQYF. The CDR3 region has the DNA TGTGCCAGCAGCTTAGCGGGCCGCACAGATACGCAGTATTTT.

V gene TRBV9 combines with J gene TRBJ1-2; no definite D call. This CDR3 region has 15 residues. CDR1 is SGDLS and CDR2 is YYNGEE in the germline V gene. Trimming cost V 1 base and J 2 bases, with 12 bases left between them. The CDR3 DNA reads as TGTGCCAGCAGCGTATCGATAGACGGGAACTATGGCTACACCTTC. Its translation is CASSVSIDGNYGYTF.

By share of the sample, this clone is medium-sized. The chain joins TRBV4-2 to TRBJ2-3, with D possibly TRBD1 on 6 matching bases. The CDR3 sequence is 16 residues long. Germline V gene sequence: CDR1 LGHNA, CDR2 YNFKEQ. V lost 4 bases, J lost 0 bases, and 14 bases lay in between. CDR3 in amino acids: CASSLTTGSSTDTQYF. Here the CDR3 DNA reads TGTGCCAGCAGCCTTACAACAGGGTCTAGCACAGATACGCAGTATTTT.

The V call is TRBV4-2, the J call TRBJ2-1, with D possibly TRBD2 on 6 matching bases. Germline V CDR1 and CDR2: LGHNA, YNFKEQ. The CDR3 is 16 amino acids. The V end lost 0 bases, the J end lost 2 bases, and 11 bases lay between the germline ends. CDR3 DNA sequence: TGTGCCAGCAGCCAAGAGTTAGCGGCTCCCTACAATGAGCAGTTCTTC. It codes for CASSQELAAPYNEQFF.

The gene calls are TRBV4-3 and TRBJ1-2; possibly TRBD1 for D (6 bases). Per germline, CDR1 LGHNA and CDR2 YSLEER. The CDR3 is 13 amino acids. Trimming removed 6 bases at V and 6 bases at J, with 14 bases between. The CDR3 coding sequence is TGCGCCAGCAGTGTGAGGGGGTTCGATGGCTACACCTTC. This gives the protein CASSVRGFDGYTF.

The sample holds one count of this clone. V is TRBV5-5 and J is TRBJ1-2, with a tentative D call TRBD1 (5 bases). V was trimmed by 0 bases and J by 4 bases, leaving 10 bases between them. The CDR3 has 14 amino acids. Germline V gives CDR1 SGHKS, CDR2 YYEKEE (reference sequence). CDR3 residues: CASSLEGDGYGYTF. The CDR3 DNA reads as TGTGCCAGCAGCTTGGAAGGGGATGGCTATGGCTACACCTTC.

V and J are TRBV9 and TRBJ1-2; D is possibly TRBD1 (5 bases). CDR3 size: 14 residues. The germline gives CDR1 SGDLS, CDR2 YYNGEE. Deletions cut 8 bases from V and 5 bases from J, with 19 bases between. CDR3 DNA: TGTGCCAGTGGAAGGTCGGGCGGGGCTTATGGCTACACCTTC. The encoded protein is CASGRSGGAYGYTF.

This clone appeared a few times. The CDR3 spells CASSSRAMGDEQFF. As DNA, the CDR3 is TGTGCCAGCAGCTCCAGGGCCATGGGGGATGAGCAGTTCTTC. The rearrangement uses TRBV11-2 and TRBJ2-1; the D gene could be TRBD1 or TRBD2 (5 bases each). Between the trimmed V and J ends, which lost 4 bases and 8 bases, there was a span of 15 bases. Germline loops: CDR1 SGHAT, CDR2 FQNNGV. This CDR3 contains 14 residues.

The genes are TRBV7-9 and TRBJ2-5, with D perhaps given as TRBD1 or TRBD2 (5 bases each). V was trimmed by 4 bases and J by 5 bases, leaving 11 bases between them. CDR1 and CDR2 (germline): SEHNR, FQNEAQ (reference sequence). This CDR3 has 13 amino acids. In DNA form, the CDR3 reads TGTGCCAGCAGCTCCTGGGGGAAGGAGACCCAGTACTTC. The encoded protein is CASSSWGKETQYF.

This chain joins TRBV19 and TRBJ2-6; D is perhaps TRBD1 or TRBD2 (5 bases each). Trimming took off 5 bases at V and 1 base at J, with 12 bases between the two ends. The CDR3 runs to 16 residues. Per the germline V gene, CDR1 is LNHDA and CDR2 is SQIVND (reference sequence). CDR3 DNA: TGTGCCAGTAGTCGACGGGGCGCATCTGGGGCCAACGTCCTGACTTTC. Amino acid sequence: CASSRRGASGANVLTF.

The V call is TRBV10-3, the J call TRBJ1-2, with 8 bases that match TRBD1. The CDR3 contains 17 residues. Trimming at V came to 3 bases and at J to 0 bases, leaving 9 bases not matched to a gene. Germline-derived CDR1 and CDR2 are ENHRY and SYGVKD. Here the CDR3 reads CAISDVGGQGSNYGYTF. The CDR3 DNA sequence: TGTGCCATCAGTGACGTGGGAGGACAGGGATCTAACTATGGCTACACCTTC.

The count of this clone is one. The chain has TRBV7-6 and TRBJ2-7; 8 positions match TRBD2. Germline V gene sequence: CDR1 SGHVS, CDR2 FNYEAQ. Losses at the gene ends were 5 bases for V and 3 bases for J; bases not matched to a gene: 6. CDR3 length: 14 amino acids. In DNA form, the CDR3 reads TGTGCCAGCAGCCTTAGCGGGAAAAACTACGAGCAGTACTTC. Translation: CASSLSGKNYEQYF.

The chain recombines TRBV5-1 with TRBJ2-7; the D gene is possibly TRBD1 (5 bases). Germline V gene data show CDR1 as SGHRS and CDR2 as YFSETQ. CDR3 length: 15 amino acids. Trimming removed 2 bases from V and 3 bases from J, with 15 bases in between. Written as DNA, the CDR3 is TGCGCCAGCAGCTTCAGGGCCAACCAAGGCTACGAGCAGTACTTC. Protein sequence: CASSFRANQGYEQYF.

J is TRBJ2-7 and V is TRBV29-1; D unresolved. Germline-derived CDR1 and CDR2 are SQVTM and ANQGSEA. This CDR3 spans 10 amino acids. Trimming removed 4 bases from V and 3 bases from J, with 4 bases in between. CDR3 sequence (DNA): TGCAGCGTTGGCAGCTACGAGCAGTACTTC. Its protein is CSVGSYEQYF.

This clone was seen more than once but under ten times. The chain carries TRBV4-3 and TRBJ1-2; the D is unclear. The length of the CDR3 is 15 residues. V lost 1 base to trimming and J lost 4 bases, with 13 bases between them. Germline V lookup: CDR1 LGHNA, CDR2 YSLEER. The CDR3 is CASSQVGKIFYGYTF. For the CDR3, the DNA is TGCGCCAGCAGCCAAGTTGGGAAAATTTTCTATGGCTACACCTTC.

This clone has a handful of counts. The genes are TRBV29-1 and TRBJ1-4; 9 bases align to TRBD1. Looked up from germline, CDR1 is SQVTM and CDR2 is ANQGSEA. This CDR3 is 13 amino acids long. Trimming took 7 bases from V and 4 from J; bases not matched to a gene: 4. CDR3 DNA: TGCAGCGCACAGGGGGCGGGTAATGAAAAACTGTTTTTT. This codes for CSAQGAGNEKLFF.